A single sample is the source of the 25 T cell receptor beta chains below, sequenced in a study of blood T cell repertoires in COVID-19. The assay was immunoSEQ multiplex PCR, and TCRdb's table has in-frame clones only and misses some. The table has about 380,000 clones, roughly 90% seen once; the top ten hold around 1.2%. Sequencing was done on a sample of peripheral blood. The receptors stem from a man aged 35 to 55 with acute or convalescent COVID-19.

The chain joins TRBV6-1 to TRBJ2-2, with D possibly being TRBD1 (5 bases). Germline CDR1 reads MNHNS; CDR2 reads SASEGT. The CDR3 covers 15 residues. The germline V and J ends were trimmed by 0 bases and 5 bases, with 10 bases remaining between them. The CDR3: CASSEAQGWTGELFF. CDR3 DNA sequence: TGTGCCAGCAGTGAAGCCCAGGGTTGGACCGGGGAGCTGTTTTTT.

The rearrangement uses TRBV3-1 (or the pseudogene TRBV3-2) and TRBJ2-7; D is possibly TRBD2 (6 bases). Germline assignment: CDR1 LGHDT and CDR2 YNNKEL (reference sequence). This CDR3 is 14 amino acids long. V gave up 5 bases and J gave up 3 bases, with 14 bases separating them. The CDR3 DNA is TGTGCCAGCAGCGCCGGGACTTCACGCTACGAGCAGTACTTC. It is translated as CASSAGTSRYEQYF.

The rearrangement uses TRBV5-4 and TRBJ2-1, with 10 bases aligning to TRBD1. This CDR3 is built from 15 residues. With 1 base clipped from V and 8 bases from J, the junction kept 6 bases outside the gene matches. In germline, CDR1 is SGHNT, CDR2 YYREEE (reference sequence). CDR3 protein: CASSLFRQGAHEQFF. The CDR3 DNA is TGTGCCAGCAGCTTGTTTCGACAGGGGGCACATGAGCAGTTCTTC.

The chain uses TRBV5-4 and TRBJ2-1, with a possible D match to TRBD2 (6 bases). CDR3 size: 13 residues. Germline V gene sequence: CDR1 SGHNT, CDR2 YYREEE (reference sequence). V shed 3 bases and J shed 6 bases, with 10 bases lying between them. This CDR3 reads CASSSGGANEQFF. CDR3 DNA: TGTGCCAGCAGCTCGGGCGGGGCCAATGAGCAGTTCTTC.

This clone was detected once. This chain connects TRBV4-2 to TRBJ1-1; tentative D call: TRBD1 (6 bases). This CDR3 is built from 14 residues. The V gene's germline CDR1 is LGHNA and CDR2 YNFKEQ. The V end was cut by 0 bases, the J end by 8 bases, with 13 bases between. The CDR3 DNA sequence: TGTGCCAGCAGCCAAGATCGGGACGGGACAGAAGCTTTCTTT. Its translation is CASSQDRDGTEAFF.

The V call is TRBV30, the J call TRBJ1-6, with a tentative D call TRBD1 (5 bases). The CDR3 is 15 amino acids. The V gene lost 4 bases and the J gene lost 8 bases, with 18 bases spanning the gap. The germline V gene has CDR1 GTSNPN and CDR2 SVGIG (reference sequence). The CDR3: CAWKKNRLNDSPLHF. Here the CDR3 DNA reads TGTGCCTGGAAAAAGAACAGGTTGAATGATTCACCCCTCCACTTT. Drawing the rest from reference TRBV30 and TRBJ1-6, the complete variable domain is SQTIHQWPATLVQPVGSPLSLECTVEGTSNPNLYWYRQAAGRGLQLLFYSVGIGQISSEVPQNLSASRPQDRQFILSSKKLLLSDSGFYLCAWKKNRLNDSPLHFGNGTRLTVT.

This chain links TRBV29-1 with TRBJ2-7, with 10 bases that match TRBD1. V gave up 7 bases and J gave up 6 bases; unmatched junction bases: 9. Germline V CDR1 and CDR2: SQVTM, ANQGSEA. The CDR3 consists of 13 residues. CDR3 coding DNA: TGCAGCGCCGAGGGGACAGGGGTTGTCGAGCAGTACTTC. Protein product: CSAEGTGVVEQYF.

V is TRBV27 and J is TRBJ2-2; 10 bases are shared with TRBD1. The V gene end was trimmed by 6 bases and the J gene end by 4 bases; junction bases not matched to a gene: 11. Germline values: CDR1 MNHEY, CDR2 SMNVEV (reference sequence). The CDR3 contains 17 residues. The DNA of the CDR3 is TGTGCCAGCAGAACCCCCAGATGGACAGGGGGCACCGGGGAGCTGTTTTTT. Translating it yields CASRTPRWTGGTGELFF.

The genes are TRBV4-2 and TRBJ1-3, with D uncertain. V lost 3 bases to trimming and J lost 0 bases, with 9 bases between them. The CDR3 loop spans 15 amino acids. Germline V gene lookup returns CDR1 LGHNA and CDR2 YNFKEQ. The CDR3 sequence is CASSHNRGSGNTIYF. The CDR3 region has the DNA TGTGCCAGCAGCCATAACCGGGGCTCTGGAAACACCATATATTTT.

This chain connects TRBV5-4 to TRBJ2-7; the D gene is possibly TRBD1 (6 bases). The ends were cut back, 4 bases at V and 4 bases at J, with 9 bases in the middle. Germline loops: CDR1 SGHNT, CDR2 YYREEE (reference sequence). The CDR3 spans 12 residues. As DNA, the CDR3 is TGTGCCAGCAGCGATACAGGGTACGAGCAGTACTTC. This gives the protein CASSDTGYEQYF.

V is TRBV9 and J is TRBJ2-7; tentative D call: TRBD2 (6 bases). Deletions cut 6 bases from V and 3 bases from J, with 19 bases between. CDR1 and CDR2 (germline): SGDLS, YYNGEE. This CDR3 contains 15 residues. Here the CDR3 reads CASNPTGTSHYEQYF. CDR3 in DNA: TGTGCCAGCAACCCGACCGGGACTTCACACTACGAGCAGTACTTC.

CDR3 sequence (DNA): TGTGCCAGCAGCTTAGCCCGGGACACGGATGGCTACACCTTC. Encoded protein: CASSLARDTDGYTF. The chain combines TRBV7-2 with TRBJ1-2; TRBD1 is a possible D gene (6 bases). Trimming stripped 0 bases from V and 6 bases from J, with 11 bases between. This CDR3 spans 14 amino acids. Germline V gene lookup returns CDR1 SGHTA and CDR2 FQGNSA.

This chain's CDR3 is CATSRYLQGPNTEAFF. CDR3 nucleotide sequence: TGTGCCACCAGCAGATATCTACAGGGGCCCAACACTGAAGCTTTCTTT. The chain uses TRBV15 and TRBJ1-1, with TRBD1 matching 7 bases. CDR3 length: 16 residues. The V and J ends lost 2 bases and 2 bases, in that order; junction bases with no gene match: 8. Germline loops: CDR1 LNHNV, CDR2 YYDKDF (reference sequence). Full variable domain (rest looked up from reference TRBV15 and TRBJ1-1): DAMVIQNPRYQVTQFGKPVTLSCSQTLNHNVMYWYQQKSSQAPKLLFHYYDKDFNNEADTPDNFQSRRPNTSFCFLDIRSPGLGDTAMYLCATSRYLQGPNTEAFFGQGTRLTVV.

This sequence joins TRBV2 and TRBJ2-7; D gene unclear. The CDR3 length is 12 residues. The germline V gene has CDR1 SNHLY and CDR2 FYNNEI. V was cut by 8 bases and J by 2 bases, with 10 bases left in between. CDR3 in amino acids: CASGPRPYEQYF. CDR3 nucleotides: TGTGCCAGCGGGCCACGACCCTACGAGCAGTACTTC.

The CDR3 region has the DNA TGTGCCAGCAGCACGGGACTAGCGGGAGCACACGGGGAGCTGTTTTTT. Translation: CASSTGLAGAHGELFF. V usage is TRBV5-6 and J usage is TRBJ2-2; TRBD2 matches 14 bases. Germline values: CDR1 SGHDT, CDR2 YYEEEE. Trimming took 4 bases from V and 7 from J; bases not matched to a gene: 6. CDR3 length: 16 residues.

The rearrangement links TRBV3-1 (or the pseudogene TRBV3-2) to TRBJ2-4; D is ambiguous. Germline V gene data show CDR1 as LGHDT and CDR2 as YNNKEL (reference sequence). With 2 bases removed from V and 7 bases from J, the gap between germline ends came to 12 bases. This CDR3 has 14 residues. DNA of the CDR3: TGTGCCAGCAGCCAATCGAGCAGGCTTAACATTCAGTACTTC. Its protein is CASSQSSRLNIQYF.

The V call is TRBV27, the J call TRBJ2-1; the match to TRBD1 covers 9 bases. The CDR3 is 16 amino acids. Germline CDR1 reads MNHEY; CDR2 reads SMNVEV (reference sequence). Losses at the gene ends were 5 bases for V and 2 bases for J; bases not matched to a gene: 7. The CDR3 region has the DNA TGTGCCAGCAGTCCCCTACAGGGGGCGACCTACAATGAGCAGTTCTTC. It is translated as CASSPLQGATYNEQFF.

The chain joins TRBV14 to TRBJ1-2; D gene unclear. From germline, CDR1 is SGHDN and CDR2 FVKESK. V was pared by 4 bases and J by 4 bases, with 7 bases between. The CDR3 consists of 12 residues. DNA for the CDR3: TGTGCCAGCAGCCGCAGATCCTATGGCTACACCTTC. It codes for CASSRRSYGYTF.

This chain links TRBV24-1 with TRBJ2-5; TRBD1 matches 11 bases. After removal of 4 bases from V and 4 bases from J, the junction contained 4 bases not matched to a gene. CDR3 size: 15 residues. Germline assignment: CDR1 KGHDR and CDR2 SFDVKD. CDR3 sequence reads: CATSEGQGESETQYF. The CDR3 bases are TGTGCCACCAGTGAGGGACAGGGGGAGTCAGAGACCCAGTACTTC.

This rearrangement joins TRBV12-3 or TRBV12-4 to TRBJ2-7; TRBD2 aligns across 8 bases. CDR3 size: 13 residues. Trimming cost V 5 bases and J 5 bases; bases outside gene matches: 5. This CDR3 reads CASSETSAHEQYF. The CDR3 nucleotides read TGTGCCAGCAGTGAGACTAGCGCCCACGAGCAGTACTTC.

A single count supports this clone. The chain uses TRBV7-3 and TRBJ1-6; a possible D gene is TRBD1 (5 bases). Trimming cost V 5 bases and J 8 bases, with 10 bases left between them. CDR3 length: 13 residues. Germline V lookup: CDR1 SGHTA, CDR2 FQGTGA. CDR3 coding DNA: TGTGCCAGCAGCGCGGGACGAGATTCACCCCTCCACTTT. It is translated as CASSAGRDSPLHF.

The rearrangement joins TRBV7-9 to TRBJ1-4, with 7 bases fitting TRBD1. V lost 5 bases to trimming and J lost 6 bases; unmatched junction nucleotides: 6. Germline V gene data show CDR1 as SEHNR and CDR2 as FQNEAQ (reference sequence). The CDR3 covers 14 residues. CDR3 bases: TGTGCCAGCAGCACAGGGACAGTAGATGAAAAACTGTTTTTT. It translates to CASSTGTVDEKLFF.

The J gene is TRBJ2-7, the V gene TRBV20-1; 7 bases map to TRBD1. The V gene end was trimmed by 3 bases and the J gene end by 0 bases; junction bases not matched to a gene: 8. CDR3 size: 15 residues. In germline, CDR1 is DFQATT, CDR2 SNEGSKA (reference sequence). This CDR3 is CSASIGTASSYEQYF. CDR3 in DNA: TGCAGTGCTAGTATAGGGACAGCGAGCTCCTACGAGCAGTACTTC.

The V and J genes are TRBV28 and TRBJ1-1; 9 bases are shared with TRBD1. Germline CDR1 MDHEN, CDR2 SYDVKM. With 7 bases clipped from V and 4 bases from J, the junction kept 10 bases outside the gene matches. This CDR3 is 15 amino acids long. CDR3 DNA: TGTGCCAGCACCATGAACAGGGGGCGAGGCACTGAAGCTTTCTTT. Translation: CASTMNRGRGTEAFF.

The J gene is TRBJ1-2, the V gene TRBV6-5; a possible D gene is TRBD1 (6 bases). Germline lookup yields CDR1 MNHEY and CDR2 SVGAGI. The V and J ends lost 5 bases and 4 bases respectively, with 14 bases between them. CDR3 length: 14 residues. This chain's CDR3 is CASSQPGGGYGYTF. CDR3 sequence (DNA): TGTGCCAGCAGTCAGCCGGGGGGCGGCTATGGCTACACCTTC.